These 29 T cell receptor beta chains were all obtained from the same sample, sequenced in a study of blood T cell repertoires in COVID-19 (dated by TCRdb to 2018 to 2020). Receptor libraries were prepared by the immunoSEQ multiplex PCR assay. In its TCRdb copy, this immuneACCESS table keeps in-frame sequences only and misses some clones. Where compared with another copy, unresolved V genes explain less than half of these, and the others have no known cause. The sample records over 35,000 clones, approximately 85% of which are singletons. The ten largest clones capture 44% of the sample. What was sequenced was peripheral blood. These receptors all stem from a man aged 55 to 69 with active or convalescent COVID-19.

By share, this clone counts as large. The V and J genes are TRBV15 and TRBJ1-1, with D tentatively TRBD1 (5 bases). V was clipped by 3 bases and J by 1 base, with 15 bases between them. The CDR3 is made up of 16 amino acids. Per the germline V gene, CDR1 is LNHNV and CDR2 is YYDKDF (reference sequence). In DNA form, the CDR3 reads TGTGCCACCAGCAGGATTACAAGTACAGGGAACACTGAAGCTTTCTTT. As protein: CATSRITSTGNTEAFF.

The gene calls are TRBV9 and TRBJ1-1; 7 bases agree with TRBD1. Germline V gene lookup returns CDR1 SGDLS and CDR2 YYNGEE. The V segment lost 4 bases and the J segment 5 bases; nucleotides outside the gene matches: 11. This CDR3 is 15 amino acids long. CDR3: CASSPTGAGKTEAFF. CDR3 sequence (DNA): TGTGCCAGCAGCCCTACAGGGGCGGGGAAGACTGAAGCTTTCTTT.

This chain joins TRBV9 and TRBJ1-6; D gene ambiguous. This CDR3 comprises 15 residues. V was shortened by 0 bases and J by 5 bases, with 9 bases between the two germline ends. Germline V gene data show CDR1 as SGDLS and CDR2 as YYNGEE. CDR3 DNA: TGTGCCAGCAGCGTAGGCAGTATCAATAATTCACCCCTCCACTTT. As protein: CASSVGSINNSPLHF.

This sequence joins TRBV7-2 and TRBJ2-5; TRBD2 matches 7 bases. The ends lost 8 bases at V and 2 bases at J; junction bases unmatched: 5. The CDR3 has 13 residues. Germline CDR1 SGHTA, CDR2 FQGNSA. CDR3 sequence (DNA): TGTGCCAGCGCCCGGGGGGTGCAAGAGACCCAGTACTTC. Translation: CASARGVQETQYF.

The V and J genes are TRBV5-1 and TRBJ2-3; the match to TRBD1 covers 10 bases. CDR3 length equals 15 residues. The J segment lost 5 bases and the V segment lost 0 bases, leaving 3 bases of the junction unmatched. Germline V gene data show CDR1 as SGHRS and CDR2 as YFSETQ. The CDR3 spells CASSLEDRGIDTQYF. As DNA, the CDR3 is TGCGCCAGCAGCTTGGAGGACAGGGGGATAGATACGCAGTATTTT.

The chain employs TRBV5-1 and TRBJ2-3, with D perhaps TRBD1 (5 bases). CDR3 size: 15 residues. The germline V gene has CDR1 SGHRS and CDR2 YFSETQ. V was pared by 2 bases and J by 0 bases, with 10 bases between. The CDR3 region has the DNA TGCGCCAGCAGCTTAGGGGCAGGGAGCACAGATACGCAGTATTTT. Its protein is CASSLGAGSTDTQYF.

The chain recombines TRBV29-1 with TRBJ1-2; the D is unclear. This CDR3 is built from 12 residues. CDR1 is SQVTM, CDR2 ANQGSEA, per germline. Between the trimmed V and J ends, which lost 1 base and 4 bases, there was a span of 7 bases. The CDR3 here is CSVEGGAYGYTF. The CDR3 region has the DNA TGCAGCGTTGAAGGCGGAGCCTATGGCTACACCTTC.

For the CDR3, the DNA is TGTGCCACCAGTGACGACGGAGGTGGCTACACCTTC. It yields the protein CATSDDGGGYTF. The gene calls are TRBV24-1 and TRBJ1-2; no firm D call. V lost 4 bases, J lost 7 bases, and 9 bases lay in between. Germline-derived CDR1 and CDR2 are KGHDR and SFDVKD. The CDR3 is made up of 12 amino acids.

The chain is built from TRBV7-2 and TRBJ2-2; 10 nucleotides match TRBD2. Germline-derived CDR1 and CDR2 are SGHTA and FQGNSA. The J segment lost 8 bases and the V segment lost 0 bases, leaving 9 bases of the junction unmatched. CDR3 length equals 17 residues. This CDR3 is CASSLAGLAGVPGELFF. DNA of the CDR3: TGTGCCAGCAGCTTAGCCGGGCTAGCGGGAGTACCTGGGGAGCTGTTTTTT.

V is TRBV18 and J is TRBJ2-7, with 13 bases lining up with TRBD2. CDR1 is KGHSH and CDR2 is LQKENI in the germline V gene. V dropped 3 bases and J dropped 6; count of bases not matched to a gene: 5. This CDR3 spans 15 amino acids. CDR3 residues: CASSPGLAGVGEQYV. DNA for the CDR3: TGTGCCAGCTCACCTGGACTAGCGGGAGTAGGCGAGCAGTACGTC.

In its sample, this clone was seen once. The J gene is TRBJ1-5, the V gene TRBV5-1; a weak D match, TRBD1 (6 bases). The CDR3 is 15 residues long. Germline V gene data show CDR1 as SGHRS and CDR2 as YFSETQ. V gave up 4 bases and J gave up 3 bases, with 14 bases separating them. In DNA form, the CDR3 reads TGCGCCAGCAGCGTGACCACAGGGAACAATCAGCCCCAGCATTTT. This sequence encodes CASSVTTGNNQPQHF.

This chain connects TRBV19 to TRBJ2-3; TRBD1 matches 7 bases. The CDR3 has 15 amino acids. The V segment lost 5 bases and the J segment 2 bases; nucleotides outside the gene matches: 7. CDR1 is LNHDA and CDR2 is SQIVND in the germline V gene (reference sequence). CDR3 bases: TGTGCCAGTAGTCAGGGACAGAGCATCACAGATACGCAGTATTTT. It specifies CASSQGQSITDTQYF. Looking up the rest from reference TRBV19 and TRBJ2-3 gives the full variable domain: DGGITQSPKYLFRKEGQNVTLSCEQNLNHDAMYWYRQDPGQGLRLIYYSQIVNDFQKGDIAEGYSVSREKKESFPLTVTSAQKNPTAFYLCASSQGQSITDTQYFGPGTRLTVL.

The CDR3 DNA follows: TGCAGCGTTGAACTATCATTGGTCCAGGGATCTACAGATACGCAGTATTTT. Protein sequence: CSVELSLVQGSTDTQYF. V usage is TRBV29-1 and J usage is TRBJ2-3; a possible D gene is TRBD1 (5 bases). CDR1 is SQVTM and CDR2 is ANQGSEA in the germline V gene. V was clipped by 2 bases and J by 3 bases, with 21 bases between them. CDR3 length equals 17 residues.

This CDR3 reads CASSPPSSSGNTIYF. DNA for the CDR3: TGTGCCAGCTCACCACCATCCAGCTCTGGAAACACCATATATTTT. The chain is built from TRBV18 and TRBJ1-3; no clear D gene. This CDR3 is built from 15 residues. In germline, CDR1 is KGHSH, CDR2 LQKENI. V was pared by 0 bases and J by 0 bases, with 6 bases between. Complete variable domain (other parts from reference TRBV18 and TRBJ1-3): NAGVMQNPRHLVRRRGQEARLRCSPMKGHSHVYWYRQLPEEGLKFMVYLQKENIIDESGMPKERFSAEFPKEGPSILRIQQVVRGDSAAYFCASSPPSSSGNTIYFGEGSWLTVV.

CDR3 nucleotide sequence: TGCGCCAGCAGCCTCGGGACTAGCGGGGGCTCCTACAATGAGCAGTTCTTC. It yields the protein CASSLGTSGGSYNEQFF. The gene calls are TRBV5-1 and TRBJ2-1; 14 positions match TRBD2. The V and J ends lost 4 bases and 0 bases, in that order; junction bases with no gene match: 3. The CDR3 runs 17 residues. Germline assignment: CDR1 SGHRS and CDR2 YFSETQ.

V usage is TRBV24-1 and J usage is TRBJ2-5; perhaps TRBD2 as D (5 bases). The CDR3 totals 13 residues. Trimming took 3 bases from V and 2 from J, leaving 6 bases between them. The germline CDR1 and CDR2 sequences are KGHDR and SFDVKD. CDR3 sequence (DNA): TGTGCCACCAGTGATGGAGGACAAGAGACCCAGTACTTC. It is translated as CATSDGGQETQYF.

The genes are TRBV18 and TRBJ2-7, with TRBD2 as a possible D gene (6 bases). V was cut by 1 base and J by 2 bases, with 6 bases left in between. CDR1 and CDR2 from the germline V gene are KGHSH and LQKENI. There are 13 residues in the CDR3. As DNA, the CDR3 is TGTGCCAGCTCACCACGCGGGACCTACGAGCAGTACGTC. It specifies CASSPRGTYEQYV.

In its sample, this clone is medium-sized (0.01 to 0.1%). The chain couples TRBV6-2 or TRBV6-3 to TRBJ2-7; 13 nucleotides align to TRBD2. Germline V CDR1 and CDR2: MNHEY, SVGEGT. The CDR3 sequence is 18 residues long. Trimming cost V 4 bases and J 3 bases; bases outside gene matches: 12. The CDR3 DNA follows: TGTGCCAGCAGTTCCGGACTAGCGGGAGAGATTACAATCTACGAGCAGTACGTC. Its protein product is CASSSGLAGEITIYEQYV.

This clone was observed a single time. The genes are TRBV18 and TRBJ2-3, with 7 nucleotides matching TRBD1. The trim removed 5 bases at V and 3 bases at J, leaving 14 bases unmatched. This CDR3 comprises 17 residues. The germline V gene encodes CDR1 KGHSH and CDR2 LQKENI. The CDR3 reads CASSTKRRQGQTDTQYF. The CDR3 DNA reads TGTGCCAGCTCAACTAAACGTAGACAGGGTCAGACAGATACGCAGTATTTT.

This clone was recorded only once. The chain uses TRBV21-1 and TRBJ2-7; TRBD1 was called by the table and not checked on the DNA. TRBV21-1 corresponds to a pseudogene. The CDR3 runs to 16 residues. As DNA, the CDR3 is TGTGCCAGCAGCAAGAGAAGGCAGGGGGCCTCCTACGAGCAGTACGTC. Encoded protein: CASSKRRQGASYEQYV.

The chain uses TRBV5-1 and TRBJ1-2; 9 bases agree with TRBD1. J lost 4 bases, V lost 2 bases, and 0 bases had no gene match. The CDR3 is 13 residues long. The germline V gene encodes CDR1 SGHRS and CDR2 YFSETQ. CDR3 sequence reads: CASSLQGAYGYTF. CDR3 coding DNA: TGCGCCAGCAGCTTACAGGGGGCCTATGGCTACACCTTC.

V is TRBV5-4 and J is TRBJ2-1; 10 nucleotides agree with TRBD1. After removal of 4 bases from V and 6 bases from J, the junction contained 7 bases not matched to a gene. The CDR3 has 15 residues. The germline V gene encodes CDR1 SGHNT and CDR2 YYREEE (reference sequence). CDR3 bases: TGTGCCAGCAGCGCCCGGGACAGGGGTGCCAATGAGCAGTTCTTC. Its translation: CASSARDRGANEQFF.

The chain combines TRBV5-8 with TRBJ2-3; TRBD2 matches 10 bases. CDR1 is SGHTS, CDR2 YDEGEE, per germline. The CDR3 length is 16 residues. V shed 4 bases and J 2 bases; nucleotides not matched to a gene: 7. The DNA for the CDR3 is TGTGCCAGCAGCCCCAGGACTAGCGGTTTCACAGATACGCAGTATTTT. It yields the protein CASSPRTSGFTDTQYF.

A few counts support this clone. The chain joins TRBV28 to TRBJ1-5, with 7 bases lining up with TRBD1. This CDR3 region has 13 residues. CDR1 and CDR2 (germline): MDHEN, SYDVKM. V shed 5 bases and J 7 bases; nucleotides not matched to a gene: 5. DNA for the CDR3: TGTGCCAGCAGTCCACAGGGGTGGCAGCCCCAGCATTTT. Translation gives CASSPQGWQPQHF.

V and J are TRBV6-5 and TRBJ1-1; the match to TRBD1 covers 7 bases. The CDR3 loop spans 12 amino acids. Trimming removed 6 bases from V and 10 bases from J; junction bases left unmatched: 8. The germline CDR1 and CDR2 sequences are MNHEY and SVGAGI. The CDR3 spells CASSEGTVGAFF. The CDR3 DNA is TGTGCCAGCAGCGAGGGGACAGTGGGAGCTTTCTTT.

In its sample, this clone was seen a few times. The V gene is TRBV6-5, the J gene TRBJ1-6, with 7 bases aligning to TRBD1. The CDR3 contains 13 residues. Trimming removed 6 bases from V and 7 bases from J; junction bases left unmatched: 3. CDR1 and CDR2 (germline): MNHEY, SVGAGI. CDR3 sequence reads: CASSLTGNSPLHF. For the CDR3, the DNA is TGTGCCAGCAGCTTGACAGGGAATTCACCCCTCCACTTT.

This rearrangement joins TRBV5-6 to TRBJ2-5; D ambiguous. Trimming took 2 bases from V and 1 from J, leaving 9 bases between them. CDR1 is SGHDT and CDR2 is YYEEEE in the germline V gene. The CDR3 loop spans 14 amino acids. DNA for the CDR3: TGTGCCAGCAGCTTCCAGAACGTCCAAGAGACCCAGTACTTC. This codes for CASSFQNVQETQYF.

The chain uses TRBV6-6 and TRBJ1-2, with 11 bases identical to TRBD1. From germline, CDR1 is MNHNY and CDR2 SVGAGI (reference sequence). V dropped 5 bases and J dropped 8; count of bases not matched to a gene: 7. The CDR3 runs to 14 residues. The CDR3 DNA reads TGTGCCAGCAGTCGGGACAGGGGGGATTGGGGCTACACCTTC. It specifies CASSRDRGDWGYTF.

This chain connects TRBV7-2 to TRBJ2-4; D is unresolved. This CDR3 region has 13 residues. V lost 5 bases and J lost 1, with 6 bases in between. In germline, CDR1 is SGHTA, CDR2 FQGNSA. The CDR3 spells CASSPPAKNIQYF. CDR3 nucleotide sequence: TGTGCCAGCAGCCCCCCGGCCAAAAACATTCAGTACTTC.